Each of the 13 T cell receptor beta chains below was sequenced from the same sample in a study of blood T cell repertoires in COVID-19. Sequencing used immunoSEQ multiplex PCR; TCRdb keeps in-frame clones, though not all of them. The table lists 250,000 to 350,000 clones, approximately 86% of them singletons. Sequenced: peripheral blood. Receptors were obtained from a human donor with COVID-19, enrolled during active disease. The donor label of this sample is uncertain.

This clone was counted a single time. The chain joins TRBV18 to TRBJ1-1; no reliable D call. Germline-derived CDR1 and CDR2 are KGHSH and LQKENI. The CDR3 consists of 14 residues. The V end was cut by 1 base, the J end by 1 base, with 7 bases between. The chain's CDR3 is CASSPLAANTEAFF. CDR3 sequence (DNA): TGTGCCAGCTCACCACTGGCCGCGAACACTGAAGCTTTCTTT.

The chain combines TRBV20-1 with TRBJ2-7; D possibly corresponds to TRBD1 (5 bases). This CDR3 region has 14 residues. Germline values: CDR1 DFQATT, CDR2 SNEGSKA (reference sequence). Trimming took off 3 bases at V and 2 bases at J, with 14 bases between the two ends. CDR3 sequence reads: CSASPAGSPYEQYF. The CDR3 DNA is TGCAGTGCTAGTCCGGCAGGGTCCCCCTACGAGCAGTACTTC.

The chain has TRBV6-6 and TRBJ1-5, with 7 bases lining up with TRBD1. The germline V gene encodes CDR1 MNHNY and CDR2 SVGAGI (reference sequence). The CDR3 runs to 15 residues. Losses at the gene ends were 1 base for V and 1 base for J; bases not matched to a gene: 1. The CDR3 DNA sequence: TGTGCCAGCAGTTACTACAGGGGAAGCAATCAGCCCCAGCATTTT. Protein sequence: CASSYYRGSNQPQHF.

J is TRBJ1-6 and V is TRBV29-1, with D uncertain. V lost 6 bases and J 0 bases, leaving 9 bases between the germline ends. CDR1 is SQVTM, CDR2 ANQGSEA, per germline. The CDR3 spans 14 residues. CDR3 in amino acids: CSVAESSYNSPLHF. CDR3 nucleotide sequence: TGCAGCGTCGCGGAGAGCTCCTATAATTCACCCCTCCACTTT.

This clone was counted only a few times. This chain connects TRBV5-4 to TRBJ2-1, with 11 positions matching TRBD2. V dropped 5 bases and J dropped 5; count of bases not matched to a gene: 9. The CDR3 sequence is 16 residues long. Germline CDR1 reads SGHNT; CDR2 reads YYREEE (reference sequence). The CDR3 loop reads CASRTEGTSGNNEQFF. The CDR3 coding sequence is TGTGCCAGCAGAACCGAAGGGACTAGCGGAAACAATGAGCAGTTCTTC.

CDR3 sequence: CASSTQGITDTQYF. CDR3 nucleotide sequence: TGTGCCAGCAGCACACAGGGGATCACAGATACGCAGTATTTT. This rearrangement joins TRBV28 to TRBJ2-3, with 7 bases matching TRBD1. This CDR3 contains 14 residues. J lost 2 bases, V lost 6 bases, and 5 bases had no gene match. Germline lookup yields CDR1 MDHEN and CDR2 SYDVKM.

The chain combines TRBV6-5 with TRBJ1-2, with 8 bases fitting TRBD1. The CDR3 totals 15 residues. J was trimmed by 5 bases and V by 5 bases; bases with no gene match: 10. Germline V gene data show CDR1 as MNHEY and CDR2 as SVGAGI. CDR3 in amino acids: CASSLGTGGVYGYTF. As DNA, the CDR3 is TGTGCCAGCAGTCTTGGGACAGGAGGAGTGTATGGCTACACCTTC.

The sample holds one count of this clone. This sequence joins TRBV10-3 and TRBJ1-5, with a tentative D call TRBD1 (6 bases). CDR3 size: 15 residues. Deletions cut 6 bases from V and 3 bases from J, with 15 bases between. Germline lookup yields CDR1 ENHRY and CDR2 SYGVKD. DNA of the CDR3: TGTGCCATCAGACAGGGTCTGGCCTCCAATCAGCCCCAGCATTTT. Translating gives CAIRQGLASNQPQHF.

The chain has TRBV2 and TRBJ2-3; 13 nucleotides match TRBD2. V was pared by 6 bases and J by 1 base, with 13 bases of the junction left unmatched. Germline V gene lookup returns CDR1 SNHLY and CDR2 FYNNEI. The CDR3 contains 19 residues. For the CDR3, the DNA is TGTGCCAGCAGGCACCTCTTCCCAGGGACTAGCGGGGGCACAGATACGCAGTATTTT. Translated, it gives CASRHLFPGTSGGTDTQYF.

The rearrangement uses TRBV6-5 and TRBJ1-1, with 9 bases lining up with TRBD1. Germline V CDR1 and CDR2: MNHEY, SVGAGI. This CDR3 spans 14 amino acids. Losses at the gene ends were 2 bases for V and 7 bases for J; bases not matched to a gene: 5. The CDR3 here is CASSYDRGLSEAFF. As DNA, the CDR3 is TGTGCCAGCAGTTACGACAGGGGGTTGAGTGAAGCTTTCTTT.

The chain is built from TRBV7-3 and TRBJ2-2; possible D gene TRBD2, 6 bases. CDR3 length equals 13 residues. The germline V and J ends were trimmed by 4 bases and 6 bases, with 9 bases remaining between them. Germline V lookup: CDR1 SGHTA, CDR2 FQGTGA. CDR3 in DNA: TGTGCCAGCAGCTCATGGAGGGCCGGGGAGCTGTTTTTT. It specifies CASSSWRAGELFF.

This clone has a handful of counts. The chain uses TRBV5-6 and TRBJ1-2; 7 bases are a match to TRBD1. Trimming cost V 4 bases and J 3 bases; bases outside gene matches: 9. This CDR3 spans 15 amino acids. CDR1 and CDR2 from the germline V gene are SGHDT and YYEEEE. The CDR3 region has the DNA TGTGCCAGCAGCCCAGGGGTGGGGACAGACTATGGCTACACCTTC. Its protein is CASSPGVGTDYGYTF.

The CDR3 region is CASSLSAGGTNEKLFF. The CDR3 nucleotides are TGTGCCAGCAGTTTATCAGCAGGGGGAACTAATGAAAAACTGTTTTTT. V is TRBV28 and J is TRBJ1-4; TRBD1 aligns across 7 bases. This CDR3 has 16 residues. Germline V gene data show CDR1 as MDHEN and CDR2 as SYDVKM. After removal of 1 base from V and 1 base from J, the junction contained 3 bases not matched to a gene.